This T cell receptor (beta chain) was recovered during a study of vaccination effects on CD4 cells after COVID-19. Study overall: BNT162b2 vaccine or mRNA-1273 vaccine was given to participants in two doses.

The germline gives CDR1 SGHVS, CDR2 FQNEAQ. V was trimmed by 4 bases and J by 5 bases, leaving 21 bases between them. CDR3 length: 17 residues. Under the ViraFEST assay, PBMC were stimulated with viral peptide pools so that antigen-specific CD4+ T cells expanded. Sequencing was performed afterwards. A roughly ten-day culture period preceded the isolation of CD4+ T cells. None of the vaccinated had previously contracted SARS-CoV-2, and their nucleocapsid antibodies tested negative. TCRdb's copy holds only in-frame clones and misses some; the assay was immunoSEQ multiplex PCR. The profile covers about 23,000 clones, with less than 80% appearing a single time and less than 3.5% taken by the ten largest. Comment on this clone: Its specificity is not known.

Sample: CD4+ T cells from PBMCs cultured with SARS-CoV-2 spike peptides, taken before COVID-19 vaccination. V gene TRBV7-8 combines with J gene TRBJ1-3; the D gene is possibly TRBD1 (6 bases). This receptor was taken from a human donor who received a COVID-19 vaccine. The CDR3, as DNA: TGTGCCAGCAGCTCAAGTATACGAGGGGGGTTGAGAAACACCATATATTTT. This encodes CASSSSIRGGLRNTIYF.